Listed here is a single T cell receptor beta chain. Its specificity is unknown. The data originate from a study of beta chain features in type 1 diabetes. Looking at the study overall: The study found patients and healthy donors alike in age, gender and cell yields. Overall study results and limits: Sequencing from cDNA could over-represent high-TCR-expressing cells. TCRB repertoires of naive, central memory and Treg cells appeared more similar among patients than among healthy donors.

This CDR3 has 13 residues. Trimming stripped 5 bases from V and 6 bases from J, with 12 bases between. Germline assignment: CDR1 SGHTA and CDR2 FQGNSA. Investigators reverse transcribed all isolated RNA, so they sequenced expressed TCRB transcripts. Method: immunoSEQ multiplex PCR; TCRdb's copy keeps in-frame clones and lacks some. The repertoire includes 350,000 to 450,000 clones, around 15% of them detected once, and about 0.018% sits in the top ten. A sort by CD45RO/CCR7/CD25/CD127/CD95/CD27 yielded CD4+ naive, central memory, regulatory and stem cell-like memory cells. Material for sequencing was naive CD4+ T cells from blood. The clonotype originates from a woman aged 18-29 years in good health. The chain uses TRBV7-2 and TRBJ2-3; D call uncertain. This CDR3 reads CASSPSVADTQYF. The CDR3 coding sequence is TGTGCCAGCAGCCCAAGTGTCGCGGATACGCAGTATTTT.